This TCR beta chain stems from a study of shared clonotypes between healthy human individuals. With 5 bases clipped from V and 5 bases from J, the junction kept 5 bases outside the gene matches. CDR1 SGHTA and CDR2 FQGNSA come from the germline V gene. The CDR3 has 14 residues. TCRdb's table, derived via immunoSEQ multiplex PCR, lists solely in-frame clones and lacks some. The sample has roughly 2.6 million clones; around 94% are singletons. The receptor comes from a young man in good health. The V gene is TRBV7-2, the J gene TRBJ2-5, with 10 bases identical to TRBD2. The sequenced sample consisted of naive CD4+ T cells sorted from blood. Described subset: CD45RA+ positively selected. CDR3 region: CASSALAGPETQYF. The DNA for the CDR3 is TGTGCCAGCAGCGCACTAGCGGGACCGGAGACCCAGTACTTC. Filled out from reference TRBV7-2 and TRBJ2-5, the complete variable domain reads GAGVSQSPSNKVTEKGKDVELRCDPISGHTALYWYRQSLGQGLEFLIYFQGNSAPDKSGLPSDRFSAERTGGSVSTLTIQRTQQEDSAVYLCASSALAGPETQYFGPGTRLLVL.